This TCR beta chain was obtained from a study of T cell responses to AZD1222 COVID-19 vaccine. Findings and limits, study-wide: Recipients of AZD1222 seropositive at baseline numbered only five or six.

The method was immunoSEQ multiplex PCR; TCRdb's version includes in-frame clones alone and lacks a portion of them. The sample includes about 44,000 clones, nearly 85% of them seen just once. Trimming cost V 3 bases and J 1 base; bases outside gene matches: 5. The CDR3 runs 16 residues. Germline V gives CDR1 SGHDT, CDR2 YYEEEE. Notes on this clone: Antigen: not known.

V is TRBV5-6 and J is TRBJ2-5; 11 positions agree with TRBD2. This clonotype was obtained from an adult in good health. The material sequenced was peripheral blood, taken on day 0 of AZD1222 vaccination. The CDR3: CASSYLAGGFQETQYF. For the CDR3, the DNA is TGTGCCAGCAGCTACCTAGCGGGGGGCTTCCAAGAGACCCAGTACTTC.